This T cell receptor beta chain was observed in a study of blood T cells in healthy people across ages (dated by TCRdb to between 2015 and 2017). At the level of the whole study: In model experiments, roughly one uniquely barcoded TCR beta cDNA molecule per two T cells was captured by template switching. To avoid experimental bias, donors of different ages were spread randomly across the sequencing lanes. Two additional independent replicas of 1 million unique cDNA reads from the same blood draw were analyzed for two donors (one aged 18 to 30 and one aged 80 or older). Using deep sequencing normalized with unique cDNA molecular identifiers, the study measured how TCR beta repertoire diversity changes with age. The donors were split into four age groups: young (average about 16 years), middle-aged (roughly 42), aged (62) and long-lived (roughly 77).

Beyond this particular receptor, the publication reports: Observed TCR beta diversity correlated strongly with the percentage of naive T cells measured by flow cytometry. Since profiling was done on bulk unsorted PBMCs, naive and antigen-experienced compartments could not be conclusively compared. Compared with the aged group, the long-lived group had more naive CD4+ T cells, fewer expanded clones and increased TCR diversity, a pattern suggesting age selection. Observed TCR beta diversity per million T cells fell roughly linearly with age, and a significant reduction was already apparent by age around 39. Donor CMV infection status was unknown, potentially confounding age-related changes in expanded clonotypes. Total diversity estimates from one million sequenced T cells were considered lower bounds and underestimates.

Libraries were prepared through 5' RACE. The run used an Illumina HiSeq 2500. A second PCR of about 7 to 12 cycles was performed with a sample-barcoded 5' primer and a J-beta primer mix. A unique molecular identifier was introduced onto each TCR beta cDNA molecule by a template-switch 5' adaptor carrying 12 random nucleotides. Each sample yielded at least 2.5 million CDR3-containing paired-end reads. First-strand cDNA was synthesized from all RNA with the Mint cDNA synthesis kit, primed by a TRBC-specific oligonucleotide. Following uracil-DNA glycosylase treatment, a first 18-cycle PCR with universal primers M1SS and BC2_uni_R was performed on all cDNA. The original pipeline was this. For normalization, 1 million high-quality reads were randomly selected from each sample, with every read carrying a distinct molecular identifier. Instead of being binned into consensus sequences, reads that shared molecular identifiers were thrown out. CDR3 identification, clonotype clustering and error correction used MiTCR with a Q25 quality threshold and the strictest error-elimination algorithm. Lower-bound total TCR beta diversity was estimated with a nonparametric unseen species model using Euler transformation. TCRdb ran its own pipeline on the public reads, namely fastp trimming at Q25 and MiXCR clone calling, and kept in-frame beta chains. Every CDR3 protein is listed once, alongside the most common genes and DNA of its rows. The V and J calls and clone size are TCRdb's, not the authors'. For this sample the table gives 1.5 million to 2 million distinct CDR3 sequences, of which 49% were detected only once. The top ten clonotypes cover 2.1% of the sample.

Inclusive of the bounding cysteine and phenylalanine, the CDR3 is 14 residues long. This entry keeps only the CDR3 DNA: 42 bases, framed from base 1. Clipping removes 3 bases from V and 4 bases from J, with 5 as the unmatched junction base count. The roughly 37 donors, aged about 6 to 90 years, were systemically healthy Caucasian individuals from Russia. Roughly 9.5 milliliters of peripheral blood were drawn from each donor into EDTA-treated Vacutainer tubes. Ficoll-Paque density-gradient centrifugation was used to isolate PBMCs, with at least 6 million per sample. Total RNA, at least 5.5 micrograms per sample, was extracted from PBMCs with Trizol reagent. For every donor, an aliquot of PBMCs went through flow cytometry to measure the percentages of naive CD45RAhigh/CD27high T cells. This clonotype was seen more than once but under ten times. It lacks a known antigen. The record has no base qualities; no much larger clone is one base away.

The sequence links TRBV12-3 or TRBV12-4 to TRBJ2-7; the central 8 bases match TRBD2. Sequencing input: blood. This sequence was found in a woman aged 40-49 years in good health. The DNA sequence follows: TGTGCCAGCAGTTTGATAGCGGGGTGGTACGAGCAGTACTTC. Protein translation: CASSLIAGWYEQYF.